These 8 T cell receptor beta chains were sequenced from one sample in a study of T-cell memory formation after mild COVID-19. TCRdb fed the 5' RACE reads into MiXCR, producing one record per CDR3 protein. The profile shows hundreds of thousands of distinct CDR3 sequences, 15% to 20% of them singletons. Sequencing used PBMCs or a T cell subset sorted from them (not recorded which). The receptors stem from a young man who had mild COVID-19 (a few samples of this study predate the infection). Cell type and time point are not known.

The CDR3 region has the DNA TGTGCCAGCTCACCGGATCTCGACAGACGGACTGAAGCTTTCTTT. This codes for CASSPDLDRRTEAFF. V usage is TRBV18 and J usage is TRBJ1-1; D might be TRBD1 (5 bases). The CDR3 consists of 15 residues. CDR1 and CDR2 (germline): KGHSH, LQKENI. V shed 3 bases and J shed 5 bases, with 16 bases lying between them.

CDR3 region: CASSYDGYPEAFF. CDR3 DNA sequence: TGTGCCAGCAGTTACGATGGTTACCCAGAAGCTTTCTTT. This chain uses TRBV6-5 with TRBJ1-1; D remains ambiguous. V dropped 2 bases and J dropped 8 bases, with 12 bases sitting between them. Germline V gives CDR1 MNHEY, CDR2 SVGAGI. The CDR3 runs 13 residues.

A few counts support this clonotype. The genes are TRBV12-3 or TRBV12-4 and TRBJ1-2; perhaps TRBD1 as D (5 bases). The CDR3 length is 13 residues. V lost 7 bases and J lost 4, with 13 bases in between. CDR3 loop: CASTPRGGYGYTF. DNA for the CDR3: TGTGCCAGCACCCCCCGGGGGGGCTATGGCTACACCTTC.

This clonotype was picked up a small number of times. At one boundary the junction diverges from the germline segment, which might be a read error. The chain couples TRBV4-1 to TRBJ2-4, with D perhaps assigned TRBD1 or TRBD2 (5 bases each). The germline CDR1 and CDR2 sequences are MGHRA and YSYEKL. This CDR3 is built from 13 residues. This CDR3 is CASSQDSRQGPHF. The CDR3 nucleotides are TGCGCCAGCAGCCAAGATTCCCGGCAGGGACCTCACTTC.

The chain employs TRBV7-9 and TRBJ2-7, with D perhaps being TRBD1 or TRBD2 (5 bases each). CDR1 SEHNR and CDR2 FQNEAQ come from the germline V gene (reference sequence). This CDR3 region has 14 residues. V lost 4 bases, J lost 1 base, and 11 bases lay in between. CDR3 loop: CASSSRDGSYEQYF. The CDR3 DNA sequence: TGTGCCAGCAGCTCCCGGGACGGTTCCTACGAGCAGTACTTC.

The chain links TRBV6-2 or TRBV6-3 to TRBJ2-2, with 7 bases fitting TRBD1. Germline lookup yields CDR1 MNHEY and CDR2 SVGEGT. V dropped 6 bases and J dropped 1; count of bases not matched to a gene: 8. This CDR3 is built from 16 residues. The CDR3 DNA sequence: TGTGCCAGCAGCCAGCACCGGACAGGGAACACCGGGGAGCTGTTTTTT. It translates to CASSQHRTGNTGELFF.

Ten or more counts support this clonotype. This chain joins TRBV11-2 and TRBJ2-4; tentative D call: TRBD1 (5 bases). In germline, CDR1 is SGHAT, CDR2 FQNNGV. The CDR3 runs 13 residues. With 5 bases removed from V and 5 bases from J, the gap between germline ends came to 10 bases. The CDR3 loop reads CASSPGWENIQYF. The CDR3 DNA reads TGTGCCAGCAGCCCAGGGTGGGAAAACATTCAGTACTTC.

This clonotype was picked up many times. The chain joins TRBV3-1 to TRBJ2-2; 10 nucleotides match TRBD2. CDR3 length: 16 amino acids. V trimming: 1 base; J trimming: 5 bases; junction bases outside the gene matches: 4. Germline V gene sequence: CDR1 LGHDT, CDR2 YNNKEL (reference sequence). The CDR3 is CASSQGLAGATGELFF. The CDR3 nucleotides read TGTGCCAGCAGCCAAGGTCTAGCGGGAGCAACCGGGGAGCTGTTTTTT.